The present T cell receptor (beta chain) was sequenced within a study of cytomegalovirus exposure and HLA in healthy donors. Worth noting for this clone: What it binds is unknown.

Study-level findings and limits: Earlier results showed most TCR beta V segments being productive about 90% or about 30% of the time.

PCR involved 60 Vbeta and 13 Jbeta primers. The table came from immunoSEQ multiplex PCR; TCRdb's copy has only in-frame clones and leaves some out. This table holds some 130,000 clones. The V end was cut by 5 bases, the J end by 4 bases, with 8 bases between. The CDR3 length is 12 residues. The germline CDR1 and CDR2 sequences are MDHEN and SYDVKM. This clonotype originated in a woman aged 55-69 years in good health and CMV-seronegative. The chain uses TRBV28 and TRBJ1-1; D is ambiguous. Sequenced sample: PBMCs. The CDR3 bases are TGTGCCAGCAGTCGAGGGAGCACTGAAGCTTTCTTT. Translation gives CASSRGSTEAFF.